This TCR beta chain was found in a study of cytomegalovirus exposure and HLA in healthy donors. On the study more broadly: Unique TCRs from HLA-typed donors, approximately 80 million of them, were held in an early data release.

Unmatched junction bases numbered 8, after V lost 7 bases and J lost 4 bases. CDR1 and CDR2 (germline): MDHEN, SYDVKM. The CDR3 sequence is 14 residues long. PCR primers comprised 60 Vbeta and 13 Jbeta primers. The data were produced by immunoSEQ multiplex PCR, yet TCRdb's version contains in-frame clones alone and is incomplete. The repertoire holds around 200,000 clones, with almost 80% as singletons. Material for sequencing was PBMCs. The V and J genes are TRBV28 and TRBJ2-7; 9 bases are a match to TRBD1. The TCR was taken from a woman aged 18-29 years in good health and CMV-seronegative. CDR3 sequence reads: CASTQGQGPYEQYF. In DNA form, the CDR3 reads TGTGCCAGCACACAAGGACAGGGGCCTTACGAGCAGTACTTC.